What follows are 12 T cell receptor beta chains derived from one specimen sequenced in a study of response to subunit inactivated influenza vaccine. One entry per CDR3 protein results from TCRdb running MiXCR on the RT-PCR reads. The repertoire holds roughly 790,000 distinct CDR3 sequences, less than 25% seen once, with more than 8.5% in the top ten. Sequencing was performed on PBMCs from blood, taken about 5 days after vaccination. The receptors were sampled from a man aged 45-60 years who received an inactivated influenza vaccine.

V is TRBV5-1 and J is TRBJ2-7; tentative D call: TRBD2 (5 bases). Trimming stripped 0 bases from V and 2 bases from J, with 18 bases between. The germline V gene encodes CDR1 SGHRS and CDR2 YFSETQ. This CDR3 comprises 17 residues. The CDR3 loop reads CASSLARASGKPYEQYF. CDR3 coding DNA: TGCGCCAGCAGCTTGGCCCGGGCGTCCGGGAAACCCTACGAGCAGTACTTC.

Ten or more counts support this clonotype. V gene TRBV5-1 combines with J gene TRBJ2-1; D is undetermined. V was pared by 4 bases and J by 7 bases, with 18 bases between. Germline-derived CDR1 and CDR2 are SGHRS and YFSETQ. The CDR3 runs to 15 residues. CDR3 sequence (DNA): TGCGCCAGCAGCCCGGACGTGGGTGGTGGAAATGAGCAGTTCTTC. Amino acids: CASSPDVGGGNEQFF.

The chain couples TRBV29-1 to TRBJ2-5; TRBD2 agrees at 8 bases. Germline V gene sequence: CDR1 SQVTM, CDR2 ANQGSEA. With 4 bases clipped from V and 5 bases from J, the junction kept 6 bases outside the gene matches. This CDR3 comprises 13 residues. The CDR3 protein is CSVVARLAETQYF. Here the CDR3 DNA reads TGCAGCGTTGTGGCACGACTAGCGGAGACCCAGTACTTC.

J is TRBJ2-5 and V is TRBV29-1; D is unclear. The CDR3 spans 13 residues. Trimming shortened V by 4 bases and J by 1 base, and 10 bases separated the two germline ends. Germline lookup yields CDR1 SQVTM and CDR2 ANQGSEA. This chain's CDR3 is CSVARLVQETQYF. CDR3 DNA sequence: TGCAGCGTTGCGCGTCTGGTCCAAGAGACCCAGTACTTC.

This clonotype was seen a few times. This chain uses TRBV20-1 with TRBJ1-5; no definite D call. CDR3 length: 14 amino acids. Trimming left V 3 bases short and J 3 bases short, with 12 bases between. Looked up from germline, CDR1 is DFQATT and CDR2 is SNEGSKA (reference sequence). CDR3 region: CSASSPRFNQPQHF. In DNA form, the CDR3 reads TGCAGTGCTAGTTCCCCCAGGTTCAATCAGCCCCAGCATTTT.

This clonotype was seen a handful of times. The chain is built from TRBV7-2 and TRBJ2-7; tentatively, D is TRBD2 (6 bases). Trimming shortened V by 5 bases and J by 6 bases, and 14 bases separated the two germline ends. The CDR3 length is 13 residues. The germline CDR1 and CDR2 sequences are SGHTA and FQGNSA. CDR3 protein: CASSTRLVGEQYF. CDR3 in DNA: TGTGCCAGCAGCACAAGACTAGTTGGCGAGCAGTACTTC.

In this sample, this clonotype turned up a few times. V gene TRBV9 combines with J gene TRBJ2-1; 8 bases line up with TRBD2. V shed 6 bases and J 4 bases; nucleotides not matched to a gene: 9. Germline V gene data show CDR1 as SGDLS and CDR2 as YYNGEE. This CDR3 is 15 amino acids long. In nucleotides, the CDR3 is TGTGCCAGCACCCCGGGTAGCGGGGCATACAATGAGCAGTTCTTC. Translated, it gives CASTPGSGAYNEQFF.

The V and J genes are TRBV4-1 and TRBJ1-3; D is ambiguous. Germline V CDR1 and CDR2: MGHRA, YSYEKL. This CDR3 spans 17 amino acids. Deletions cut 1 base from V and 4 bases from J, with 17 bases between. The CDR3 is CASSQGGGRRRGNTIYF. In DNA, the CDR3 is TGCGCCAGCAGCCAAGGAGGAGGGCGGCGACGCGGAAACACCATATATTTT.

This clonotype was picked up a small number of times. The gene calls are TRBV11-2 and TRBJ2-3, with D perhaps TRBD2 (6 bases). This CDR3 has 15 residues. The V end was cut by 3 bases, the J end by 0 bases, with 10 bases between. The V gene's germline CDR1 is SGHAT and CDR2 FQNNGV. The CDR3, as DNA: TGTGCCAGCAGCTTCCATAGCGGTAGCACAGATACGCAGTATTTT. This gives the protein CASSFHSGSTDTQYF.

The rearrangement links TRBV15 to TRBJ1-2; D gene unclear. The CDR3 spans 15 residues. Looked up from germline, CDR1 is LNHNV and CDR2 is YYDKDF (reference sequence). Between the trimmed V and J ends, which lost 0 bases and 2 bases, there was a span of 10 bases. Here the CDR3 reads CATSRDMTGNYGYTF. Written as DNA, the CDR3 is TGTGCCACCAGCAGAGATATGACGGGGAACTATGGCTACACCTTC.

The table lists this clonotype with a few counts. The chain recombines TRBV30 with TRBJ1-3; D uncertain. Trimming removed 4 bases from V and 0 bases from J, with 16 bases in between. Germline V gene data show CDR1 as GTSNPN and CDR2 as SVGIG (reference sequence). This CDR3 has 16 amino acids. CDR3 sequence reads: CAWTREGPVSGNTIYF. The CDR3 coding sequence is TGTGCCTGGACCCGTGAAGGACCGGTCTCTGGAAACACCATATATTTT.

The chain links TRBV20-1 to TRBJ2-3, with TRBD2 identical over 10 bases. V was clipped by 4 bases and J by 4 bases; unmatched bases: 8. The CDR3 runs 15 residues. The germline gives CDR1 DFQATT, CDR2 SNEGSKA (reference sequence). The CDR3 bases are TGCAGTGCTACCCCGCTAGCGGGGGTATCAGATACGCAGTATTTT. Protein: CSATPLAGVSDTQYF.